The entry that follows covers one T cell receptor (beta chain) sequence. What it binds is unknown. The sample is drawn from a study of monozygotic twins with inflammatory bowel disease. Study-wide points: Clonotypes shared with others were fewer in IBD patients than in healthy twins, especially with disease activity.

TCRdb reanalyzed the 5' RACE reads, giving one entry per CDR3 protein sequence and no DNA. In total, the table holds 160,000 or so distinct CDR3 sequences. The clonotype originates from a human donor with ulcerative colitis or Crohn's disease, or a healthy co-twin of an affected twin (not recorded which). The specimen sequenced was blood.

The CDR3 sequence is CASSSIGETQYF. The J gene is TRBJ2-5, the V gene TRBV7-2. CDR3 length: 12 residues. The germline V gene has CDR1 SGHTA and CDR2 FQGNSA.